The 15 T cell receptor beta chains below were found in one sample sequenced in a study of cytomegalovirus exposure and HLA in healthy donors. In the PCR, 60 Vbeta and 13 Jbeta primers were used. The protocol was immunoSEQ multiplex PCR, while the TCRdb copy is restricted to in-frame clones and leaves out a portion. Of roughly 120,000 clones listed, around four fifths were seen once; the top ten hold 1%. Sequenced material: PBMCs. These receptors originate from a human donor in good health.

The rearrangement joins TRBV7-9 to TRBJ2-2; D is possibly TRBD2 (6 bases). Germline V CDR1 and CDR2: SEHNR, FQNEAQ (reference sequence). The CDR3 extends over 16 amino acids. DNA for the CDR3: TGTTCTAGCAGCTGGAGAGTGGGGGGAAACACCGGGGAGCTGTTTTTT. Translated, it gives CSSSWRVGGNTGELFF.

This chain uses TRBV6-6 with TRBJ2-4, with 7 bases aligning to TRBD1. The CDR3 totals 15 residues. The V segment lost 6 bases and the J segment 6 bases; nucleotides outside the gene matches: 11. Germline V gives CDR1 MNHNY, CDR2 SVGAGI (reference sequence). CDR3 sequence reads: CASSITGTVINIQYF. The CDR3 DNA sequence: TGTGCCAGCAGCATCACCGGGACAGTAATAAACATTCAGTACTTC.

Worth noting for this clone: In the same sample, other DNA sequences code for this CDR3. The rearrangement joins TRBV28 to TRBJ1-5; D is unresolved. The CDR3 covers 13 residues. Between the trimmed V and J ends, which lost 3 bases and 0 bases, there was a span of 3 bases. The germline CDR1 and CDR2 sequences are MDHEN and SYDVKM. The CDR3 sequence is CASSFYSNQPQHF. The CDR3 DNA reads TGTGCCAGCAGTTTTTATAGCAATCAGCCCCAGCATTTT. Looking up the rest from reference TRBV28 and TRBJ1-5 gives the full variable domain: DVKVTQSSRYLVKRTGEKVFLECVQDMDHENMFWYRQDPGLGLRLIYFSYDVKMKEKGDIPEGYSVSREKKERFSLILESASTNQTSMYLCASSFYSNQPQHFGDGTRLSIL.

This chain joins TRBV4-2 and TRBJ1-3; D is unclear. V gave up 3 bases and J gave up 0 bases, with 12 bases separating them. The CDR3 runs to 16 residues. Germline V gives CDR1 LGHNA, CDR2 YNFKEQ. The DNA for the CDR3 is TGTGCCAGCAGCCATACCGGGAGCAGCTCTGGAAACACCATATATTTT. Its translation: CASSHTGSSSGNTIYF.

J is TRBJ2-1 and V is TRBV14, with 7 bases matching TRBD2. The CDR3 is 14 residues long. CDR1 is SGHDN, CDR2 FVKESK, per germline. Trimming at V came to 2 bases and at J to 5 bases, leaving 3 bases not matched to a gene. CDR3 in amino acids: CASSQHRGDNEQFF. The CDR3 DNA reads TGTGCCAGCAGCCAACACCGGGGGGACAATGAGCAGTTCTTC. Full variable domain (missing parts from reference TRBV14 and TRBJ2-1): EAGVTQFPSHSVIEKGQTVTLRCDPISGHDNLYWYRRVMGKEIKFLLHFVKESKQDESGMPNNRFLAERTGGTYSTLKVQPAELEDSGVYFCASSQHRGDNEQFFGPGTRLTVL.

This clone was recorded once. The chain combines TRBV5-4 with TRBJ2-1; 8 positions agree with TRBD2. Germline loops: CDR1 SGHNT, CDR2 YYREEE (reference sequence). V shed 3 bases, J shed 3 bases, and the junction held 8 bases outside the gene matches. The CDR3 consists of 16 residues. In DNA form, the CDR3 reads TGTGCCAGCAGCTCTGGGGGGGCGGGGGGCTACAATGAGCAGTTCTTC. Its protein product is CASSSGGAGGYNEQFF. The full variable domain, in which reference TRBV5-4 and TRBJ2-1 provide the parts outside the CDR3, is ETGVTQSPTHLIKTRGQQVTLRCSSQSGHNTVSWYQQALGQGPQFIFQYYREEENGRGNFPPRFSGLQFPNYSSELNVNALELDDSALYLCASSSGGAGGYNEQFFGPGTRLTVL.

CDR3 in amino acids: CASSATSGGNNEQFF. The DNA for the CDR3 is TGTGCCAGCAGCGCCACTAGCGGGGGGAACAATGAGCAGTTCTTC. The chain joins TRBV9 to TRBJ2-1; 12 bases are a match to TRBD2. From germline, CDR1 is SGDLS and CDR2 YYNGEE. J gave up 5 bases and V 3 bases, and 3 bases lay outside the gene matches. The CDR3 extends over 15 amino acids.

The table lists this clone with a few counts. The chain combines TRBV27 with TRBJ1-2, with 8 bases that match TRBD1. Germline loops: CDR1 MNHEY, CDR2 SMNVEV (reference sequence). V was pared by 5 bases and J by 6 bases, with 5 bases of the junction left unmatched. The CDR3 consists of 13 residues. The CDR3 region has the DNA TGTGCCAGCAGTCAGGGGGCGTCGCATGGCTACACCTTC. Translation gives CASSQGASHGYTF.

The chain carries TRBV5-6 and TRBJ1-4; 8 bases fit TRBD1. The CDR3 totals 15 residues. Germline V lookup: CDR1 SGHDT, CDR2 YYEEEE. The ends lost 4 bases at V and 8 bases at J; junction bases unmatched: 10. The CDR3 coding sequence is TGTGCCAGCAGCCAAAAACAGGGGGATTACGAAAAACTGTTTTTT. Residues: CASSQKQGDYEKLFF.

The genes are TRBV9 and TRBJ2-1; D is unclear. Deletions cut 4 bases from V and 5 bases from J, with 4 bases between. This CDR3 is built from 11 residues. Per the germline V gene, CDR1 is SGDLS and CDR2 is YYNGEE. The CDR3 sequence is CASSSDNEQFF. The CDR3 nucleotides are TGTGCCAGCAGCTCAGACAATGAGCAGTTCTTC.

The rearrangement links TRBV7-6 to TRBJ1-2; TRBD1 is a possible D gene (5 bases). CDR3 length: 12 residues. Trimming stripped 0 bases from V and 14 bases from J, with 13 bases between. The germline V gene encodes CDR1 SGHVS and CDR2 FNYEAQ. The CDR3 here is CASSLAGGERTF. The CDR3 nucleotides are TGTGCCAGCAGCTTAGCGGGGGGGGAAAGGACCTTC.

This clone was seen a single time. The V gene is TRBV6-6, the J gene TRBJ1-5; weak D call: TRBD1 (5 bases). The CDR3 covers 13 residues. Trimming cost V 2 bases and J 4 bases, with 6 bases left between them. CDR1 and CDR2 (germline): MNHNY, SVGAGI (reference sequence). The CDR3 reads CASSYRGNQPQHF. The CDR3 coding sequence is TGTGCCAGCAGTTACAGGGGAAATCAGCCCCAGCATTTT.

The chain joins TRBV6-6 to TRBJ2-1; TRBD2 might be the D (5 bases). The CDR3 covers 15 residues. V dropped 6 bases and J dropped 3 bases, with 15 bases sitting between them. Germline-derived CDR1 and CDR2 are MNHNY and SVGAGI (reference sequence). CDR3 DNA sequence: TGTGCCAGCAGACGCCGCGGGTTGGACTACAATGAGCAGTTCTTC. Amino acid sequence: CASRRRGLDYNEQFF.

The rearrangement links TRBV4-2 to TRBJ2-7; TRBD2 aligns across 7 bases. The CDR3 has 14 residues. Germline CDR1 and CDR2: LGHNA and YNFKEQ. After removal of 1 base from V and 1 base from J, the junction contained 1 base not matched to a gene. Here the CDR3 DNA reads TGTGCCAGCAGCCAAGGCGGGAGTTCCTACGAGCAGTACTTC. This translates into CASSQGGSSYEQYF.

The V and J genes are TRBV5-1 and TRBJ2-1; perhaps TRBD2 as D (6 bases). V lost 4 bases to trimming and J lost 10 bases, with 15 bases between them. The germline V gene has CDR1 SGHRS and CDR2 YFSETQ. The CDR3 loop spans 13 amino acids. CDR3 DNA: TGCGCCAGCAGCCACGAGGCGGGGTACGAGCAGTTCTTC. Translating it yields CASSHEAGYEQFF. The variable domain in full, with the rest retrieved from reference TRBV5-1 and TRBJ2-1, is KAGVTQTPRYLIKTRGQQVTLSCSPISGHRSVSWYQQTPGQGLQFLFEYFSETQRNKGNFPGRFSGRQFSNSRSEMNVSTLELGDSALYLCASSHEAGYEQFFGPGTRLTVL.